The clone carrying this TCR beta chain was counted ten times or more. The target antigen is unknown. There are 12 residues in the CDR3. V dropped 3 bases and J dropped 2 bases, with 3 bases sitting between them. CDR1 and CDR2 (germline): ENHRY, SYGVKD. TCRdb re-derived calls from the 5' RACE reads in MiXCR, one entry per CDR3 protein. The table lists almost 600,000 distinct CDR3 sequences, roughly 12% of them singletons. This sample is part of a study of T cells after yellow fever vaccination. Study observations and caveats: Post-booster reappearance was seen for most primary-vaccination clones (just under 97% CD4, 85% to 90% CD8).

This clonotype was sampled from a man younger than 45 who received the YFV17D yellow fever vaccine. This chain links TRBV10-3 with TRBJ2-3, with D uncertain. The sample in question was PBMCs, obtained on the day of the yellow fever booster vaccination. CDR3 amino acids: CAISDYTDTQYF. DNA for the CDR3: TGTGCCATCAGTGACTACACAGATACGCAGTATTTT.